This T cell receptor (beta chain) was profiled in a study of tumor-infiltrating lymphocytes in oesophageal squamous cell carcinoma. TCRdb re-analysed the PCR reads in MiXCR, keeping a single row per CDR3 protein. The sample has about 17,000 distinct CDR3 sequences, around 50% seen once. The CDR3 is 13 amino acids. Germline loops: CDR1 SEHNR, CDR2 FQNEAQ (reference sequence). This TCR derives from a female donor with esophageal squamous cell carcinoma. V usage is TRBV7-9 and J usage is TRBJ2-5; 7 bases line up with TRBD1. The J call may be incorrect, as the DNA end agrees better with TRBJ2-7. Source material: normal esophageal tissue next to the tumor. This CDR3 is CASSLAGGNEQYF. The CDR3 coding sequence is TGTGCCAGCAGCTTAGCAGGGGGCAACGAGCAGTACTTC.